The entry below gives a single T cell receptor (beta chain) sequence along with its context. Trimming pared 10 bases from V and 5 bases from J, leaving 16 bases between. This CDR3 contains 13 residues. Looked up from germline, CDR1 is LNHDA and CDR2 is SQIVND (reference sequence). Each TCR library used around 540 ng of total RNA and a linear amplification protocol. TCRdb reprocessed the reads with MiXCR, giving one entry per CDR3 protein. The sample shows roughly 200,000 distinct CDR3 sequences, 65% to 75% of them seen only once. This record belongs to a study of healthy donors' naive CD4 and CD8 T cells.

The chain is built from TRBV19 and TRBJ2-3, with D possibly being TRBD2 (5 bases). Sample: naive CD4+ and CD8+ T cells sorted from blood, pooled from several donors. The sequence was collected from a pool of human donors in good health; the sample pools cells from several healthy donors. CDR3 sequence reads: CATKLNGKDTQYF. CDR3 in DNA: TGTGCCACCAAATTAAACGGGAAAGATACGCAGTATTTT.